Presented here are 13 T cell receptor beta chains from one specimen sequenced in a study of CD8 T cells in ankylosing spondylitis. Overall study results and limits: There was a TCR beta motif, made of several highly homologous variants, that appeared characteristic of ankylosing spondylitis blood.

TCRdb processed the 5' RACE reads anew with MiXCR; each CDR3 protein has one entry. The data hold about 800,000 distinct CDR3 sequences, with approximately 10% observed a single time. These receptors lack a known antigen. The sample taken for sequencing was blood, either unsorted or a sorted T cell fraction (not recorded which). These TCRs come from a male donor with ankylosing spondylitis.

The rearrangement uses TRBV20-1 and TRBJ2-7; 10 positions agree with TRBD1. The junction had 10 bases not matched to a gene; V was cut back by 0 bases and J by 5 bases. Looked up from germline, CDR1 is DFQATT and CDR2 is SNEGSKA (reference sequence). The CDR3 extends over 16 amino acids. This CDR3 is CSARDPGQGPGNEQYF. The CDR3, as DNA: TGCAGTGCTAGAGATCCGGGACAGGGGCCGGGTAACGAGCAGTACTTC.

V gene TRBV5-1 combines with J gene TRBJ2-3; 7 bases are a match to TRBD2. The CDR3 contains 16 residues. Germline lookup yields CDR1 SGHRS and CDR2 YFSETQ. With V trimmed by 4 bases and J by 2 bases, 10 bases remained unmatched. The CDR3 here is CASSPRAGDSTDTQYF. The CDR3, as DNA: TGCGCCAGCAGCCCCAGGGCGGGAGACTCCACAGATACGCAGTATTTT.

This clonotype was observed a handful of times. This chain connects TRBV5-5 to TRBJ1-6, with no clear D. Germline V gene data show CDR1 as SGHKS and CDR2 as YYEKEE (reference sequence). V was pared by 0 bases and J by 7 bases, with 11 bases between. This CDR3 contains 15 residues. The CDR3 nucleotides are TGTGCCAGCAGCTTGGCTCGGCAGACCAATTCACCCCTCCACTTT. It codes for CASSLARQTNSPLHF.

The rearrangement joins TRBV7-9 to TRBJ2-3; 12 nucleotides match TRBD2. The CDR3 totals 16 residues. Looked up from germline, CDR1 is SEHNR and CDR2 is FQNEAQ (reference sequence). V lost 3 bases, J lost 4 bases, and 5 bases stayed unmatched. Written as DNA, the CDR3 is TGTGCCAGCAGCTTGAGACTAGCGGGAGCATCAGATACGCAGTATTTT. Its translation is CASSLRLAGASDTQYF.

This clonotype came up a few times. The rearrangement links TRBV7-8 to TRBJ1-6, with 11 nucleotides matching TRBD1. Germline CDR1 and CDR2: SGHVS and FQNEAQ. The CDR3 runs 17 residues. V shed 1 base and J 10 bases; nucleotides not matched to a gene: 9. CDR3 in DNA: TGTGCCAGCAGCTTAGTTGGGACAGGGGGAGAAAGATCACCCCTCCACTTT. It yields the protein CASSLVGTGGERSPLHF.

The chain carries TRBV7-3 and TRBJ2-7; D call uncertain. CDR1 and CDR2 (germline): SGHTA, FQGTGA. Trimming shortened V by 3 bases and J by 8 bases, and 8 bases separated the two germline ends. The CDR3 is 11 residues long. The CDR3 spells CASSLSVKQYF. DNA for the CDR3: TGTGCCAGCAGCTTGTCCGTCAAGCAGTACTTC.

This clonotype was picked up a small number of times. The V call is TRBV6-1, the J call TRBJ2-3; 11 bases align to TRBD2. With V trimmed by 6 bases and J by 1 base, 9 bases remained unmatched. The CDR3 extends over 17 amino acids. Germline-derived CDR1 and CDR2 are MNHNS and SASEGT. CDR3 in amino acids: CASRRGRGLAGTDTQYF. Written as DNA, the CDR3 is TGTGCCAGCAGGCGGGGAAGGGGACTAGCGGGCACAGATACGCAGTATTTT.

The genes are TRBV4-1 and TRBJ1-5; the D gene is possibly TRBD1 (5 bases). This CDR3 has 18 amino acids. The germline CDR1 and CDR2 sequences are MGHRA and YSYEKL. Trimming shortened V by 3 bases and J by 0 bases, and 18 bases separated the two germline ends. CDR3: CASSQIFTGWVSNQPQHF. The CDR3 DNA is TGCGCCAGCAGCCAGATTTTCACAGGTTGGGTTAGCAATCAGCCCCAGCATTTT.

The table lists this clonotype with a few counts. This rearrangement joins TRBV20-1 to TRBJ2-7, with 11 positions matching TRBD2. The CDR3 contains 18 residues. The V gene's germline CDR1 is DFQATT and CDR2 SNEGSKA (reference sequence). The V and J ends lost 6 bases and 5 bases, in that order; junction bases with no gene match: 21. Here the CDR3 reads CSAPRRLAGTHRGNEQYF. The CDR3 DNA reads as TGCAGTGCCCCGCGGCGACTAGCGGGAACCCATCGGGGGAACGAGCAGTACTTC.

This chain uses TRBV20-1 with TRBJ2-7, with a possible D match to TRBD2 (6 bases). The germline V gene encodes CDR1 DFQATT and CDR2 SNEGSKA (reference sequence). V gave up 0 bases and J gave up 1 base, with 16 bases separating them. The length of the CDR3 is 16 residues. In nucleotides, the CDR3 is TGCAGTGCTAGAGATACTTGGCGGGACCTATCCTACGAGCAGTACTTC. Protein product: CSARDTWRDLSYEQYF.

The chain is built from TRBV20-1 and TRBJ2-4; 10 bases are shared with TRBD1. CDR3 length equals 13 residues. V lost 6 bases and J lost 4; bases outside the gene matches: 3. Germline CDR1 DFQATT, CDR2 SNEGSKA (reference sequence). The CDR3 protein is CSAQDRGKNIQYF. CDR3 nucleotides: TGCAGTGCCCAGGACAGGGGGAAAAACATTCAGTACTTC.

This chain connects TRBV5-1 to TRBJ2-7; TRBD1 matches at 8 bases. The CDR3 has 14 amino acids. The V gene's germline CDR1 is SGHRS and CDR2 YFSETQ. V gave up 3 bases and J gave up 3 bases; unmatched junction bases: 5. CDR3 bases: TGCGCCAGCAGCTGGACAGGGACGAACTACGAGCAGTACTTC. Amino acid sequence: CASSWTGTNYEQYF. The complete variable domain, with remaining parts taken from reference TRBV5-1 and TRBJ2-7, reads KAGVTQTPRYLIKTRGQQVTLSCSPISGHRSVSWYQQTPGQGLQFLFEYFSETQRNKGNFPGRFSGRQFSNSRSEMNVSTLELGDSALYLCASSWTGTNYEQYFGPGTRLTVT.

In its sample, this clonotype was seen many times. J is TRBJ1-2 and V is TRBV6-5; the D gene is possibly TRBD1 (6 bases). Germline-derived CDR1 and CDR2 are MNHEY and SVGAGI. V lost 7 bases, J lost 2 bases, and 8 bases lay in between. The CDR3 runs to 12 residues. In nucleotides, the CDR3 is TGTGCCAGCACAACAGGGAACTATGGCTACACCTTC. Translating gives CASTTGNYGYTF.